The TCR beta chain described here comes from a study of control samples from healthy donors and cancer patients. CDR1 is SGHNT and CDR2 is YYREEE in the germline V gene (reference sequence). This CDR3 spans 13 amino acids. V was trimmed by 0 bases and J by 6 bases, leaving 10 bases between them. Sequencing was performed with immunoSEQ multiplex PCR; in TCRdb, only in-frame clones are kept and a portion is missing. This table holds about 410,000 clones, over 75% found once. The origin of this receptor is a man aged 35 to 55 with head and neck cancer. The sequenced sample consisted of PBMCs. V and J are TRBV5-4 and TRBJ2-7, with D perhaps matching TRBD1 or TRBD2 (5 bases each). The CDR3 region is CASSLGGFREQYF. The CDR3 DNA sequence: TGTGCCAGCAGCTTGGGGGGGTTCCGCGAGCAGTACTTC. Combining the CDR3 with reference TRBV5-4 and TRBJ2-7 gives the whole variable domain ETGVTQSPTHLIKTRGQQVTLRCSSQSGHNTVSWYQQALGQGPQFIFQYYREEENGRGNFPPRFSGLQFPNYSSELNVNALELDDSALYLCASSLGGFREQYFGPGTRLTVT.